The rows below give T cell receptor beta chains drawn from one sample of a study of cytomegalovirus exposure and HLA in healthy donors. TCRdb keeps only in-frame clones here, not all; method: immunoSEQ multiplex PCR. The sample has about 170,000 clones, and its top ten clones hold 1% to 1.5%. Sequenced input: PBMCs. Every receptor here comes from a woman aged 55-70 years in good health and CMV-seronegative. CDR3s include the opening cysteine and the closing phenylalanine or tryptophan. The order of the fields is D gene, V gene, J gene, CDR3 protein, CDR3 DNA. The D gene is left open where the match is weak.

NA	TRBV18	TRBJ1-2	CASSPPDYGYTF	TGTGCCAGCTCACCGCCAGACTATGGCTACACCTTC
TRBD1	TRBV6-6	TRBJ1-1	CASSYGGQVDTEAFF	TGTGCCAGCAGTTACGGGGGACAGGTTGACACTGAAGCTTTCTTT
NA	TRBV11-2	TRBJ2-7	CASSLVGGALYEQYF	TGTGCCAGCAGCTTAGTGGGCGGGGCCCTCTACGAGCAGTACTTC
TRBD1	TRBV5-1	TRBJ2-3	CASRWGQGESDTQYF	TGCGCCAGCAGGTGGGGACAGGGGGAGTCAGATACGCAGTATTTT
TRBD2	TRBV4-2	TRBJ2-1	CASSQVAGSYNEQFF	TGTGCCAGCAGCCAAGTAGCGGGGTCCTACAATGAGCAGTTCTTC
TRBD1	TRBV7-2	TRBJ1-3	CASSLLPGQGSGWGNTIYF	TGTGCCAGCAGTCTTCTACCGGGACAGGGATCGGGATGGGGAAACACCATATATTTT
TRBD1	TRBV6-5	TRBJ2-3	CASSWGQGGDTQYF	TGTGCCAGCAGTTGGGGACAGGGCGGAGATACGCAGTATTTT
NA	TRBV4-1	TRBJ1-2	CASNQRAGNYGYTF	TGCGCCAGCAACCAACGCGCGGGGAACTATGGCTACACCTTC
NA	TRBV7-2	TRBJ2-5	CASSKNRQETQYF	TGTGCCAGCAGCAAAAATCGGCAAGAGACCCAGTACTTC
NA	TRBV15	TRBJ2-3	CATSGRGDSSTDTQYF	TGTGCCACCAGCGGGAGGGGGGACTCATCCACAGATACGCAGTATTTT
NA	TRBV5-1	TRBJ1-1	CASSLAGETEAFF	TGCGCCAGCAGCTTGGCAGGGGAAACTGAAGCTTTCTTT
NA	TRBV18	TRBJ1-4	CASSPLNRDEKLFF	TGTGCCAGCTCACCGCTAAATCGGGATGAAAAACTGTTTTTT
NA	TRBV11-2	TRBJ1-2	CASSLAGVGYGYTF	TGTGCCAGCAGCTTAGCCGGGGTTGGCTATGGCTACACCTTC
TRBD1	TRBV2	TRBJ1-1	CASSDRGLGTEAFF	TGTGCCAGCTCTGACAGGGGGCTAGGCACTGAAGCTTTCTTT
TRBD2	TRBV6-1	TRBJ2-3	CASSELAGGPDTQYF	TGTGCCAGCAGTGAATTAGCGGGAGGGCCAGATACGCAGTATTTT
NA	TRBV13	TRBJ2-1	CASSDLGGFEQFF	TGTGCCAGCAGCGATTTAGGAGGGTTTGAGCAGTTCTTC
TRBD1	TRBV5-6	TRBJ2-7	CASSSDRESLSYEQYF	TGTGCCAGCAGCTCGGACAGGGAAAGCCTATCCTACGAGCAGTACTTC
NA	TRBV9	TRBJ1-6	CASSAFDKHYNSPLHF	TGTGCCAGCAGCGCCTTTGACAAGCACTATAATTCACCCCTCCACTTT
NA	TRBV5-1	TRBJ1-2	CASSLSVGELGYTF	TGCGCCAGCAGCTTGTCGGTCGGTGAACTAGGCTACACCTTC
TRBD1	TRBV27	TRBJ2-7	CASSWTGFSSYEQYF	TGTGCCAGCAGCTGGACAGGGTTCTCGTCCTACGAGCAGTACTTC
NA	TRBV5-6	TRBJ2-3	CASSLGTVSTDTQYF	TGTGCCAGCAGCTTAGGGACTGTGAGCACAGATACGCAGTATTTT
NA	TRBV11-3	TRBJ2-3	CASSRGGDTDTQYF	TGTGCCAGCAGCCGAGGGGGGGACACAGATACGCAGTATTTT
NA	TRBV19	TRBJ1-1	CASSLTVNTEAFF	TGTGCCAGTAGTCTAACAGTGAACACTGAAGCTTTCTTT
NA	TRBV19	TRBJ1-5	CASKGDQPQHF	TGTGCCAGTAAGGGGGATCAGCCCCAGCATTTT
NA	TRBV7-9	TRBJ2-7	CASSLTPWAGQTYEQYF	TGTGCCAGCAGCTTAACCCCCTGGGCAGGGCAGACCTACGAGCAGTACTTC
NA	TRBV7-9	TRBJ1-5	CASSLPGVDWPQHF	TGTGCCAGCAGCTTACCGGGGGTCGATTGGCCCCAGCATTTT
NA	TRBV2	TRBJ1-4	CASSGRLTNEKLFF	TGTGCCAGCAGTGGTCGTTTAACTAATGAAAAACTGTTTTTT
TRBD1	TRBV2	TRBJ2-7	CASRSEGDRGSFRHF	TGTGCCAGCAGGAGCGAGGGGGACAGGGGTTCCTTCCGGCACTTC
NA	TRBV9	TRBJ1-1	CASSVSGGDRAAFF	TGTGCCAGCAGCGTTTCCGGAGGCGATCGTGCAGCTTTCTTT
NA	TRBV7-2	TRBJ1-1	CASSSPRGGDTEAFF	TGTGCCAGCAGCTCCCCCCGGGGTGGGGACACTGAAGCTTTCTTT
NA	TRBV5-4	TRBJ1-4	CASSPTTGSTNEKLFF	TGTGCCAGCAGCCCCACAACAGGGTCAACTAATGAAAAACTGTTTTTT
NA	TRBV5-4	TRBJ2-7	CASSLGRLTAGGEQYF	TGTGCCAGCAGCTTGGGCCGTCTAACGGCGGGTGGCGAGCAGTACTTC
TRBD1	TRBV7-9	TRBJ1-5	CASSSTDRSLQPQHF	TGTGCCAGCAGCTCCACGGACAGGTCCTTACAGCCCCAGCATTTT
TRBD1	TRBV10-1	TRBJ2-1	CASSGGQGKNEQFF	TGCGCCAGCAGTGGGGGACAGGGGAAGAATGAGCAGTTCTTC
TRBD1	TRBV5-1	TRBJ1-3	CASSLGNYRGDRNTIYF	TGCGCCAGCAGCTTGGGCAACTACAGGGGGGATCGAAACACCATATATTTT
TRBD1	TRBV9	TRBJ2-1	CASSVGGDRGRNEQFF	TGTGCCAGCAGCGTAGGGGGGGACAGGGGAAGGAATGAGCAGTTCTTC
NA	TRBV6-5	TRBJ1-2	CASSYLDSLGYTF	TGTGCCAGCAGTTACCTGGACTCCTTAGGCTACACCTTC
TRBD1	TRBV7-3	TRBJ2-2	CASSPRQGIRSTGELFF	TGTGCCAGCAGCCCCAGACAGGGAATTCGAAGCACCGGGGAGCTGTTTTTT
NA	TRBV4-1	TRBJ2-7	CASSSTGGAPYEQYF	TGCGCCAGCAGCTCAACAGGTGGCGCACCCTACGAGCAGTACTTC
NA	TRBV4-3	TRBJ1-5	CASSPDSGVGNQPQHF	TGCGCCAGCAGCCCAGACTCGGGGGTTGGCAATCAGCCCCAGCATTTT
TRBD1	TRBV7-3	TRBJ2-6	CASSPGQGANVLTF	TGTGCCAGCAGCCCGGGACAGGGGGCCAACGTCCTGACTTTC
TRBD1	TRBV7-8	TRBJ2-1	CASSPRQGTSSYNEQFF	TGTGCCAGCAGCCCCCGACAGGGAACTAGCTCCTACAATGAGCAGTTCTTC
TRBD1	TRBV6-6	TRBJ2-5	CASKRGPQETQYF	TGTGCCAGCAAGAGGGGGCCACAAGAGACCCAGTACTTC
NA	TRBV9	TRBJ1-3	CASSVLAVGNTIYF	TGTGCCAGCAGCGTATTAGCGGTAGGAAACACCATATATTTT
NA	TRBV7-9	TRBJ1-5	CASSLGVSGAFRQPQHF	TGTGCCAGCAGCTTAGGGGTCTCAGGGGCATTCAGGCAGCCCCAGCATTTT